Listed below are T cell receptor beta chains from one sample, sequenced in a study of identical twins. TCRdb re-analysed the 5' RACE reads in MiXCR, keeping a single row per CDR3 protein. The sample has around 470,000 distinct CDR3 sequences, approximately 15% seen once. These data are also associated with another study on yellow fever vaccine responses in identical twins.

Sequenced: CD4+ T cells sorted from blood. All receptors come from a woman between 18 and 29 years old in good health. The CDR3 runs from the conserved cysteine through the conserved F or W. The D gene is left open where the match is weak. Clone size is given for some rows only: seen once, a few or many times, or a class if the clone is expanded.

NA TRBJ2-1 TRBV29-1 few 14 CSVVPGTGRNEQFF TGCAGCGTTGTACCCGGGACGGGGAGGAATGAGCAGTTCTTC
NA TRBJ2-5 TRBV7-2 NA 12 CASSWTGETQYF TGTGCCAGCAGCTGGACGGGAGAGACCCAGTACTTC
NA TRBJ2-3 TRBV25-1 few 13 CASSPPWADTQYF TGTGCCAGCAGCCCACCCTGGGCAGATACGCAGTATTTT
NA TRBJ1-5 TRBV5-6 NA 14 CASSRRGGGQPQHF TGTGCCAGCAGCAGACGGGGAGGGGGTCAGCCCCAGCATTTT
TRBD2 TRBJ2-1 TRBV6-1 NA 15 CASKLAGGFDNEQFF TGTGCCAGCAAGCTAGCGGGGGGGTTCGACAATGAGCAGTTCTTC
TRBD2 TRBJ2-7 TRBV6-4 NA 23 CASSDSKVKRGTDGTSGIYEQYF TGTGCCAGCAGTGACTCGAAGGTAAAACGCGGGACTGACGGGACTAGCGGCATCTACGAGCAGTACTTC
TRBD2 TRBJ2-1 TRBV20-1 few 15 CSAAGLAGGLGEQFF TGCAGTGCTGCCGGACTAGCGGGAGGGTTGGGTGAGCAGTTCTTC
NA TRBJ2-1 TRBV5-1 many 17 CASSLGGSRSSYNEQFF TGCGCCAGCAGCTTGGGTGGGTCGAGGAGCTCCTACAATGAGCAGTTCTTC
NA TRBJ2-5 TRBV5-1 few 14 CASSLATRQETQYF TGCGCCAGCAGCTTGGCCACTCGCCAAGAGACCCAGTACTTC
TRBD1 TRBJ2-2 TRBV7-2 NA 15 CASSLDRGPAGELFF TGTGCCAGCAGCTTAGACAGGGGGCCCGCCGGGGAGCTGTTTTTT
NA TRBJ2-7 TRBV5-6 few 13 CASTRTGTTEQYF TGTGCCAGCACCCGGACAGGGACTACGGAGCAGTACTTC
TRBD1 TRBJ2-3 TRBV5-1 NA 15 CASSATGGATDTQYF TGCGCCAGCAGCGCGACAGGGGGCGCAACAGATACGCAGTATTTT
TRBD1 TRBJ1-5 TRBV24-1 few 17 CATSELTGGLVNQPQHF TGTGCCACCAGTGAACTAACAGGGGGCCTCGTCAATCAGCCCCAGCATTTT
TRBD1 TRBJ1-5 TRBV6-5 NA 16 CASSYPGQGFNQPQHF TGTGCCAGCAGTTATCCGGGACAGGGCTTCAATCAGCCCCAGCATTTT
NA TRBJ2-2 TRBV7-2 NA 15 CASSLRGKNTGELFF TGTGCCAGCAGCTTACGCGGGAAAAACACCGGGGAGCTGTTTTTT
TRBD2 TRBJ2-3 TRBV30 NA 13 CAWASGGADTQYF TGTGCCTGGGCTAGCGGGGGGGCCGATACGCAGTATTTT
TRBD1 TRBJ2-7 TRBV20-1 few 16 CSARASLTGTVYEQYF TGCAGTGCTAGAGCTTCTCTTACCGGGACAGTCTACGAGCAGTACTTC
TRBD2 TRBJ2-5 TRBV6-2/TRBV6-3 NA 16 CASRQPGTSAKETQYF TGTGCCAGCAGACAACCAGGGACTAGCGCTAAAGAGACCCAGTACTTC
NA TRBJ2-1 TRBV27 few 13 CATGPYGLNEQFF TGTGCCACCGGCCCTTATGGTCTGAATGAGCAGTTCTTC
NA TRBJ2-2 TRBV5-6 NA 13 CASSPGITGELFF TGTGCCAGCAGCCCAGGCATCACCGGGGAGCTGTTTTTT
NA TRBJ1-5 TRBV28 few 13 CASSAGQHQPQHF TGTGCCAGCAGTGCCGGACAGCATCAGCCCCAGCATTTT
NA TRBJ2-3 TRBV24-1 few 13 CATSGPGADTQYF TGTGCCACCAGTGGTCCAGGGGCGGATACGCAGTATTTT
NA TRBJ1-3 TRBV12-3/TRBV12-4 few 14 CASSFQPNGHTIYF TGTGCCAGCAGTTTCCAGCCCAACGGACACACCATATATTTT
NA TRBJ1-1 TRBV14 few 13 CASSRGTATEAFF TGTGCCAGCAGCCGTGGAACAGCCACTGAAGCTTTCTTT
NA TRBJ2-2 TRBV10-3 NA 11 CAINRSGELFF TGTGCCATCAATAGATCCGGGGAGCTGTTTTTT
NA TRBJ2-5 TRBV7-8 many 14 CASSLRAVGETQYF TGTGCCAGCAGCTTAAGGGCGGTTGGAGAGACCCAGTACTTC
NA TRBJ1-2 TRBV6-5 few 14 CASSYGQGNYGYTF TGTGCCAGCAGTTACGGGCAGGGGAACTATGGCTACACCTTC
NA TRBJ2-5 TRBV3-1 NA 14 CASTPSRAKGTQYF TGTGCCAGCACCCCCAGCCGGGCCAAAGGGACCCAGTACTTC
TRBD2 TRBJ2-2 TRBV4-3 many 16 CASSQVPSGGTGELFF TGCGCCAGCAGCCAAGTACCTAGCGGGGGCACCGGGGAGCTGTTTTTT
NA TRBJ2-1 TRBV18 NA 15 CASSPNREAYNEQFF TGTGCCAGCTCACCAAACAGGGAGGCCTACAATGAGCAGTTCTTC
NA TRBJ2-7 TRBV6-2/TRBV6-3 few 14 CASGSTERWREQYF TGTGCCAGCGGATCCACAGAACGTTGGAGAGAGCAGTACTTC
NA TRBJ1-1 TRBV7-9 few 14 CASSLVSTVTEAFF TGTGCCAGCAGCTTAGTGTCGACAGTCACTGAAGCTTTCTTT
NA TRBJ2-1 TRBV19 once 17 CATSDPRGRARGNEQFF TGTGCCACTAGCGACCCCAGGGGGAGGGCCCGGGGAAATGAGCAGTTCTTC
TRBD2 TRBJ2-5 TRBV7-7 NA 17 CASSLVTSGGSGETQYF TGTGCTAGCAGCTTAGTGACTAGCGGGGGTTCCGGTGAGACCCAGTACTTC
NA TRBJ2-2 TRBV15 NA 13 CATSREVPGELFF TGTGCCACCAGCAGAGAGGTGCCCGGGGAGCTGTTTTTT
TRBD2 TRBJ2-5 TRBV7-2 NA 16 CASSLYTSGGRGTQYF TGTGCCAGCAGCTTATACACTAGCGGGGGACGGGGGACCCAGTACTTC
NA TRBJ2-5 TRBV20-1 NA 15 CSASRTGGNGETQYF TGCAGTGCTAGTCGTACGGGGGGCAATGGAGAGACCCAGTACTTC
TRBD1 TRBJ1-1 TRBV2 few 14 CASSWDRLNTEAFF TGTGCCAGCAGTTGGGACAGGTTGAACACTGAAGCTTTCTTT
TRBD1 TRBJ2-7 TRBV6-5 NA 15 CASSYTGGTGYEQYF TGTGCCAGCAGTTATACAGGGGGGACTGGATACGAGCAGTACTTC
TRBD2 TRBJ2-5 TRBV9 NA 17 CASSPYRGLAGEETQYF TGTGCCAGCAGCCCCTATAGGGGACTAGCGGGAGAGGAGACCCAGTACTTC
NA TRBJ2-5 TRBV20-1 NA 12 CSASWGQETQYF TGCAGTGCTAGCTGGGGGCAAGAGACCCAGTACTTC
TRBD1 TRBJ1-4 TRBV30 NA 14 CAWRGTGDHEKLFF TGTGCCTGGAGGGGGACAGGGGATCATGAAAAACTGTTTTTT
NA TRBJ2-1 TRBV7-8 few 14 CASSLAHRGSGQFF TGTGCCAGCAGCTTAGCCCACCGGGGGTCCGGGCAGTTCTTC
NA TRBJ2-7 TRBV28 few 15 CASSRPSRDNNEQYF TGTGCCAGCAGTAGACCAAGCCGGGACAACAACGAGCAGTACTTC
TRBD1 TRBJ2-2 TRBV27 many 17 CASSLGTARRGTGELFF TGTGCCAGCAGTTTAGGGACAGCGCGCAGGGGGACCGGGGAGCTGTTTTTT
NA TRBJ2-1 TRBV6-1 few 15 CASSAGTTPSEEQFF TGTGCCAGCAGTGCCGGGACAACCCCTTCGGAGGAGCAGTTCTTC
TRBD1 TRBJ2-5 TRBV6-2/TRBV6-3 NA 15 CASSSQRTGLETQYF TGTGCCAGCAGTTCTCAAAGGACAGGATTGGAGACCCAGTACTTC
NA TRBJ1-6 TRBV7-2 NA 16 CASSLLARTENSPLHF TGTGCCAGCAGCTTACTGGCAAGAACCGAGAATTCACCCCTCCACTTT
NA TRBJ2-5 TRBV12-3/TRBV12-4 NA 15 CASSSPAGQQETQYF TGTGCCAGCAGTTCTCCTGCGGGCCAACAAGAGACCCAGTACTTC
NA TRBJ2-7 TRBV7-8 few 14 CASGIGDSSYEQYF TGTGCCAGCGGCATCGGGGACTCTTCCTACGAGCAGTACTTC
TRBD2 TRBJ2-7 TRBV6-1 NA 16 CATTFGLAGGSYEQYF TGTGCCACCACCTTTGGACTAGCGGGGGGCTCCTACGAGCAGTACTTC
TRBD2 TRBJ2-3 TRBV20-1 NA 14 CSAISGGVGDTQYF TGCAGTGCTATTAGCGGGGGGGTGGGGGATACGCAGTATTTT
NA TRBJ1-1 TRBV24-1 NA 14 CATSEGRVGTEAFF TGTGCCACCAGTGAGGGCAGGGTGGGAACTGAAGCTTTCTTT